This record covers a single T cell receptor (beta chain). The target antigen is unknown. Germline CDR1 SGHAT, CDR2 FQDESV (reference sequence). The CDR3 spans 14 residues. V shed 5 bases and J 3 bases; nucleotides not matched to a gene: 6. This sample was included in a study of T cells after posttransplantation cyclophosphamide. Whole-study findings and limits: TRB clonality was highly associated with recipient CMV seropositivity and reactivation. Tissue-infiltrating T cells from skin or gut overlapped little with blood T cells.

This related bone marrow graft donor gave peripheral blood on the day of marrow donation. Cells defined as naive were viable CD3+CD4+ or CD3+CD8+ and CCR7+CD45RA+CD45RO-CD95-CD27+CD28+. Sequenced by immunoSEQ multiplex PCR; TCRdb stores in-frame clones only, minus some. The table records 19,000 or so clones, 95% to 99% of them present only once. The sample consisted of naive CD8+ T cells sorted from PBMCs. The chain uses TRBV11-1 and TRBJ1-1; 7 positions match TRBD1. The origin of this receptor is a man aged 35-49 years in good health, CMV-negative, and a related stem cell transplant donor. CDR3 loop: CASSDRDSYTEAFF. The CDR3 nucleotides are TGTGCCAGCAGCGACCGGGACAGCTACACTGAAGCTTTCTTT.